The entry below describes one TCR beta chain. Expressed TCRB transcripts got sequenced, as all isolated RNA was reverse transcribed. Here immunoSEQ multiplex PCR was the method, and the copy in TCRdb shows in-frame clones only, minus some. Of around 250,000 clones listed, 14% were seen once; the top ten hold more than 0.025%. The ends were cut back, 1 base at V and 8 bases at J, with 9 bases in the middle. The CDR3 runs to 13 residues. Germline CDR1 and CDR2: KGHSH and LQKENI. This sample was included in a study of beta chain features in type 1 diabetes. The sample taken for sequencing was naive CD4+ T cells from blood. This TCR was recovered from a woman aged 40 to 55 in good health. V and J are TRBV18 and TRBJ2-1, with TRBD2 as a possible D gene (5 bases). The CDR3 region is CASSPLTRDEQFF. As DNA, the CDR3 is TGTGCCAGCTCACCACTGACGCGGGATGAGCAGTTCTTC.